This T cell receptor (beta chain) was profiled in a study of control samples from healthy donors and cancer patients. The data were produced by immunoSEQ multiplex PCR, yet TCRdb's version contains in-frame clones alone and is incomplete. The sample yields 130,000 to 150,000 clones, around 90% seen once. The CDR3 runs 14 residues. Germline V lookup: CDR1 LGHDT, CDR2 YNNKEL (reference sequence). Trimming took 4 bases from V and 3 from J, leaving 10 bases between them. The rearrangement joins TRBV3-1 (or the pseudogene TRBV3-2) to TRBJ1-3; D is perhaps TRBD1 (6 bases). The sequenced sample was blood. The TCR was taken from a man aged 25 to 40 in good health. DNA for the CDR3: TGTGCCAGCAGCCTAACACAGGGTGGAAACACCATATATTTT. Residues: CASSLTQGGNTIYF.